The T cell receptor (beta chain) described here comes from a study of blood T cell repertoires in COVID-19. Study overall: Spain, Italy and the United States supplied samples that represented acute and convalescent COVID-19. From T cells, B-cell-depleted T cells, or PBMCs came the material, which was cDNA or gDNA.

In the original processing: The authors estimated nucleated cell counts from reference gene primer amplification. Some clones are missing from TCRdb's copy, which holds only in-frame ones; the method was immunoSEQ multiplex PCR. V and J calls and clone size are those listed in that table; D and trimming were worked out from the DNA. The sample consists of 60,000 to 70,000 clones, 81% of them appearing once. This clone showed up just a few times. This clonotype originated in an elderly man with acute or convalescent COVID-19. Sequenced: peripheral blood.

The CDR3 is CSASRQLNTEAFF. Here the CDR3 DNA reads TGCAGCGCTAGCCGACAGCTGAACACTGAAGCTTTCTTT. The chain has TRBV29-1 and TRBJ1-1; possible D gene TRBD1, 5 bases. CDR3 length: 13 amino acids. Per the germline V gene, CDR1 is SQVTM and CDR2 is ANQGSEA. V gave up 7 bases and J gave up 0 bases, with 12 bases separating them.